This T cell receptor (beta chain) originates from a study of shared clonotypes between healthy human individuals (dated by TCRdb to 2019 to 2021). For context, the study as a whole: A couple of women and a few men aged 18 to 49 years were included in the cohort. Per donor, three plates each were used for CD4 naive and CD4 memory, two for CD8 naive, and one for CD8 memory. Blood TCR repertoires of a handful of healthy adults were deeply sequenced to estimate repertoire size and the extent of clonotype sharing between individuals. Libraries were prepared and TCR repertoires were sequenced by different laboratories using diverse techniques, in order to increase sequencing depth and limit assay-specific biases. Between about 0.9 and 8.9 billion PBMCs per donor were obtained by leukapheresis.

CD8 naive samples were CD45RO-negative cells positively selected for CCR7, giving a CD45RA+CCR7+ population that excluded TemRA cells. The donors were healthy, HIV-negative adults who had no recently reported acute infections or vaccinations. Every donor was a Caucasian adult residing in Nashville, Tennessee, USA. Blood was obtained by leukapheresis, after which PBMCs were separated by Ficoll-Histopaque density gradient centrifugation and cryopreserved in liquid nitrogen vapor phase. Purity and quantity of every magnetically sorted T cell population were checked by analytical flow cytometry. Each sorted fraction had its genomic DNA isolated and then quantified by UV absorbance on a Nanodrop 2000c. Using the deep immunoSEQ assay, multiplex PCR amplified TCR CDR3 regions from genomic DNA. For each cell subset, the extracted genomic DNA was distributed evenly across all wells of several immunoSEQ 96-well plates, and each plate served as one replicate. Each replicate PCR for sorted subsets received roughly 0.2 ug genomic DNA, equal to tens of thousands of T cell genomes. The purified libraries were quantified using a Qubit 3.0 fluorometer, sized with a Bioanalyzer 2100, and then quantified again using the KAPA Library Quantification kit. Every immunoSEQ 96-well plate was sequenced on a separate single-read 150-cycle Illumina NextSeq 550 flow cell. On the study's bioinformatics: Because only junctional sequences without quality scores were contained in the immunoSEQ output, filtering matching that applied to full-length reads could not be performed. Sequences were annotated with PyIR, a Python wrapper for IgBLAST v1.9, and V/J genes and CDR3 were assigned using IMGT germline references. Reads were removed for weak V/J assignments (E-value above 1e-6), missing CDR3, stop codons, out-of-frame junctions, or ambiguous translated residues. V3J clonotypes were defined by identical inferred V gene, J gene, and CDR3 amino acid sequence. Percentage overlap between repertoires was calculated by dividing the number of shared unique clonotypes by the size of the smaller repertoire. Richness of each repertoire was evaluated using RTK rarefaction, the Chao1 estimator, and Recon v2.1 estimates of unobserved clonotypes. For all TCRbeta clonotypes obtained by the gDNA method from a few donors, generation probabilities were computed with OLGA. TCRdb provides this immuneACCESS table in a form limited to in-frame rearrangements. Some clones are lacking; in checked studies, under half of them reflect an unresolved V gene, and why the rest are absent is not known. V and J calls and clone size are given by that table; D and trimming were obtained from the DNA. In all, the sample holds over 2 million clones, and less than 95% of those were seen once. The top ten constitute 0.9% to 1.4% of the sample.

General findings and caveats noted by the study authors: Naive subsets generally had larger estimated clonotype richness than memory subsets. Clonotypes shared by all four sorted-subset donors showed higher generation probabilities than non-shared clonotypes. When a few donors were compared, the shared fraction of clonotypes was roughly 4.8% for naive CD4, around 3.6% for naive CD8, more than 2% for memory CD4, and 0.3% to 0.5% for memory CD8. Pairwise subsampling indicated that sequencing depth was expected to affect the degree of clonotype sharing among donors. The small number of donors limited the genetic and exposure-history diversity represented. Even with the large sequencing depth, rarefaction of the sorted-subset datasets indicated that sequencing was incomplete. Sampling was limited to blood, and TCR repertoires in tissue likely differ from TCR repertoires in blood.

Based on the germline V gene (reference sequence), the CDR1 and CDR2 sequences are SGHNT and YYREEE. V is shortened by 4 bases, J by 5 bases, and the region joining them spans 15 bases. Measured from the cysteine to the phenylalanine, the CDR3 is 14 residues long. Just CDR3 DNA is preserved here, 42 bases in frame from base 1. This clone came up once. This clone's antigen is unknown. Per-base quality was not reported, and no clone a single base away is much larger than it. Recombination joined TRBV5-4 with TRBJ1-1; the D gene lacks a confident call. The TCR was taken from a man between 18 and 35 years old in good health. Sequenced: naive CD8+ T cells sorted from blood. What this sample's cell subset or site label stands for: CD45RA+CCR7+. The DNA reads TGTGCCAGCAGCCCCCCGGGTGGGTTGACTGAAGCTTTCTTT. It translates as CASSPPGGLTEAFF.